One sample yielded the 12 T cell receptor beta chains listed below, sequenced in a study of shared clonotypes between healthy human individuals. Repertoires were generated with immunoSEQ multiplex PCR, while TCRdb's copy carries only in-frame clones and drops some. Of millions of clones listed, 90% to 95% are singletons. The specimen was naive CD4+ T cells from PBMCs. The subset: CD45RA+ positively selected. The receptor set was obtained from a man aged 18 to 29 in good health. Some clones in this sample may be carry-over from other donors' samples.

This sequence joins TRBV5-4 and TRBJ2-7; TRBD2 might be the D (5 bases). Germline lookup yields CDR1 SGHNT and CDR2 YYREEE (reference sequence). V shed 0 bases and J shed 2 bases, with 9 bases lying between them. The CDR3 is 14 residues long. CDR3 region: CASSLAFGTYEQYF. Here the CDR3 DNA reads TGTGCCAGCAGCTTGGCCTTCGGGACCTACGAGCAGTACTTC.

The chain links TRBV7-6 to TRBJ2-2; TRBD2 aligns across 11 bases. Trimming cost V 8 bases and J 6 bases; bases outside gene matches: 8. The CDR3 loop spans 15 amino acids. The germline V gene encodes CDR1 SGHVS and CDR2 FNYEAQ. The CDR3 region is CASGTSGSLAGELFF. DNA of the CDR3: TGTGCCAGCGGTACTAGCGGGAGCCTAGCCGGGGAGCTGTTTTTT.

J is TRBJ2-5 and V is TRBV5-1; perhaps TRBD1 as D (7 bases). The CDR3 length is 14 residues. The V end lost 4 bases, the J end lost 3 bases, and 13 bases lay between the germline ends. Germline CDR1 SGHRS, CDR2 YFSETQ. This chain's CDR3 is CASSRGTVEETQYF. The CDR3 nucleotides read TGCGCCAGCAGCCGCGGGACAGTGGAAGAGACCCAGTACTTC.

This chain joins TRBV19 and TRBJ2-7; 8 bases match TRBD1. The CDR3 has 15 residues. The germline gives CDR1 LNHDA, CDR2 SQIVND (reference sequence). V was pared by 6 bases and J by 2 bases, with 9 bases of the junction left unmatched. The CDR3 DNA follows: TGTGCCAGTAGCGCGAGACAGGGGTCGGCCTACGAGCAGTACTTC. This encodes CASSARQGSAYEQYF.

In DNA form, the CDR3 reads TGTGCCAGCAGTCAAAGAACAACTAATGAAAAACTGTTTTTT. Encoded protein: CASSQRTTNEKLFF. The chain combines TRBV28 with TRBJ1-4; D uncertain. This CDR3 spans 14 amino acids. The germline CDR1 and CDR2 sequences are MDHEN and SYDVKM. Trimming stripped 5 bases from V and 0 bases from J, with 7 bases between.

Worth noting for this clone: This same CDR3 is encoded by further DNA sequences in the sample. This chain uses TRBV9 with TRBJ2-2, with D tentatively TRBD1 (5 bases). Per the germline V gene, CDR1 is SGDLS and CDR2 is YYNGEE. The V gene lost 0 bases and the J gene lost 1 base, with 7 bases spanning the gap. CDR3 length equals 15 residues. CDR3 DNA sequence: TGTGCCAGCAGCGTAGGTGGACAGAACACCGGGGAGCTGTTTTTT. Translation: CASSVGGQNTGELFF.

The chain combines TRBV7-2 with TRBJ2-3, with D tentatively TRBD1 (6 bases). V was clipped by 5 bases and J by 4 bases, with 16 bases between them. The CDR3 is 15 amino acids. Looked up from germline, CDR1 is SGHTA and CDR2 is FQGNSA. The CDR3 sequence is CASSANRQAADTQYF. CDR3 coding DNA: TGTGCCAGCAGCGCGAACCGACAGGCCGCAGATACGCAGTATTTT.

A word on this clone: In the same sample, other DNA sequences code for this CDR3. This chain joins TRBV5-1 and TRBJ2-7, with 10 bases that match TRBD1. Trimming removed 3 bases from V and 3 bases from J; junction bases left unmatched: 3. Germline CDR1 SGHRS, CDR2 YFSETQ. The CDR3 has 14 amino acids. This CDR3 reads CASSSGTGDYEQYF. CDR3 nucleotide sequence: TGCGCCAGCAGCTCCGGGACAGGGGACTACGAGCAGTACTTC.

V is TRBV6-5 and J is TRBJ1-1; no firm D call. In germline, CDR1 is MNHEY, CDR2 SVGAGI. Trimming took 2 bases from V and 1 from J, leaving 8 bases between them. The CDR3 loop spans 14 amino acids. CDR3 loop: CASSYKGRNTEAFF. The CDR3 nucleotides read TGTGCCAGCAGTTACAAGGGCCGGAACACTGAAGCTTTCTTT.

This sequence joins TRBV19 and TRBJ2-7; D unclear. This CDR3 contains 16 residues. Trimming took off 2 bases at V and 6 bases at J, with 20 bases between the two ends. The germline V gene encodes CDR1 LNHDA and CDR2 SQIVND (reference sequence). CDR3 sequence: CASSIRDAAHLREQYF. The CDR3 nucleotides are TGTGCCAGTAGTATAAGGGATGCGGCACACCTCCGCGAGCAGTACTTC.

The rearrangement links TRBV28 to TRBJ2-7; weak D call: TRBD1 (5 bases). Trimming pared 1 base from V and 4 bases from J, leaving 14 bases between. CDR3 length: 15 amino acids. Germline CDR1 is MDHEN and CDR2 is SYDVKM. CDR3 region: CASSLSGARKYEQYF. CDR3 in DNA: TGTGCCAGCAGTTTATCTGGGGCGCGGAAATACGAGCAGTACTTC. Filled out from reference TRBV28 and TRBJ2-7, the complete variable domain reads DVKVTQSSRYLVKRTGEKVFLECVQDMDHENMFWYRQDPGLGLRLIYFSYDVKMKEKGDIPEGYSVSREKKERFSLILESASTNQTSMYLCASSLSGARKYEQYFGPGTRLTVT.

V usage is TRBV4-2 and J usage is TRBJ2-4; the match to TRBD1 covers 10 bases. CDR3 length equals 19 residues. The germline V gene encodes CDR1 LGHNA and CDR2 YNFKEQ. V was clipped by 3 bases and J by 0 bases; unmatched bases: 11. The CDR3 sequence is CASSQLGTGEFLAKNIQYF. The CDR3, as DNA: TGTGCCAGCAGCCAGCTAGGGACAGGGGAGTTCTTAGCCAAAAACATTCAGTACTTC.